These 18 T cell receptor beta chains originate from one sample sequenced in a study of T cell changes during pregnancy in multiple sclerosis. Produced via immunoSEQ multiplex PCR; TCRdb's table is partial and in-frame only. The data contain some 38,000 clones, more than 85% of them singletons. The material was CD8+ T cells from peripheral blood mononuclear cells, obtained after pregnancy. These receptor sequences come from a female donor with multiple sclerosis, enrolled in a pregnancy study.

The V gene is TRBV7-9, the J gene TRBJ1-4, with 8 bases aligning to TRBD1. With V trimmed by 8 bases and J by 4 bases, 12 bases remained unmatched. This CDR3 spans 16 amino acids. The germline V gene encodes CDR1 SEHNR and CDR2 FQNEAQ (reference sequence). DNA of the CDR3: TGTGCCAGCGGCGAGGCAGGGGGCAGTAGTAATGAAAAACTGTTTTTT. This encodes CASGEAGGSSNEKLFF.

The sample holds one count of this clone. J is TRBJ2-7 and V is TRBV7-8; 9 bases agree with TRBD1. The germline CDR1 and CDR2 sequences are SGHVS and FQNEAQ. CDR3 length: 15 residues. The V gene end was trimmed by 1 base and the J gene end by 6 bases; junction bases not matched to a gene: 7. The CDR3 region is CASSLGIGTGFEQYF. The CDR3 nucleotides read TGTGCCAGCAGCTTAGGGATCGGGACAGGGTTCGAGCAGTACTTC. The entire variable domain, with the rest obtained from reference TRBV7-8 and TRBJ2-7, is as follows: GAGVSQSPRYKVAKRGQDVALRCDPISGHVSLFWYQQALGQGPEFLTYFQNEAQLDKSGLPSDRFFAERPEGSVSTLKIQRTQQEDSAVYLCASSLGIGTGFEQYFGPGTRLTVT.

This clone was detected once. The chain has TRBV2 and TRBJ1-5, with 7 bases matching TRBD1. This CDR3 is 14 amino acids long. J lost 0 bases, V lost 8 bases, and 4 bases had no gene match. CDR1 and CDR2 (germline): SNHLY, FYNNEI. CDR3 amino acids: CASQGGSSNQPQHF. CDR3 sequence (DNA): TGTGCCAGCCAGGGGGGCAGTAGCAATCAGCCCCAGCATTTT.

The chain combines TRBV28 with TRBJ1-5, with 10 bases aligning to TRBD1. J lost 7 bases, V lost 4 bases, and 7 bases had no gene match. The V gene's germline CDR1 is MDHEN and CDR2 SYDVKM. The CDR3 extends over 15 amino acids. CDR3 sequence (DNA): TGTGCCAGCAGTTGGGACAGGGGTAAGGAACAGCCCCAGCATTTT. Its translation: CASSWDRGKEQPQHF.

The genes are TRBV5-4 and TRBJ2-2, with TRBD2 as a possible D gene (5 bases). V was cut by 1 base and J by 7 bases, with 17 bases left in between. CDR1 is SGHNT and CDR2 is YYREEE in the germline V gene (reference sequence). The CDR3 totals 16 residues. This CDR3 is CASSLKREWEIGELFF. The CDR3 DNA follows: TGTGCCAGCAGCTTGAAGAGGGAGTGGGAAATCGGGGAGCTGTTTTTT.

CDR3 in amino acids: CAISEEGYGYTF. Written as DNA, the CDR3 is TGTGCCATCAGTGAGGAGGGTTATGGCTACACCTTC. The chain combines TRBV10-3 with TRBJ1-2; D unresolved. Trimming left V 2 bases short and J 5 bases short, with 6 bases between. CDR3 length equals 12 residues. Germline CDR1 and CDR2: ENHRY and SYGVKD.

This chain joins TRBV25-1 and TRBJ2-7; a possible D gene is TRBD2 (6 bases). Germline CDR1 is MGHDK and CDR2 is SYGVNS. The V gene lost 3 bases and the J gene lost 1 base, with 19 bases spanning the gap. The CDR3 totals 17 residues. CDR3 sequence (DNA): TGTGCCAGCAGTGATAAATTACTTGGCGGGGAGTCCTACGAGCAGTACTTC. Translation: CASSDKLLGGESYEQYF.

V is TRBV7-7 and J is TRBJ2-5; TRBD2 matches 11 bases. CDR1 is SSHAT and CDR2 is FNYEAQ in the germline V gene (reference sequence). V was clipped by 2 bases and J by 5 bases; unmatched bases: 10. There are 17 residues in the CDR3. CDR3 amino acids: CASSLRTSGRSGETQYF. In DNA form, the CDR3 reads TGTGCCAGCAGCTTACGCACTAGCGGGAGATCGGGGGAGACCCAGTACTTC.

This clone showed up just once. The V gene is TRBV5-1, the J gene TRBJ2-3; TRBD2 agrees at 10 bases. The CDR3 is 16 residues long. V lost 0 bases and J lost 1; bases outside the gene matches: 2. Germline V gene sequence: CDR1 SGHRS, CDR2 YFSETQ. The CDR3 DNA sequence: TGCGCCAGCAGCTTGGTGCTAGCGGGAGGCACAGATACGCAGTATTTT. Protein: CASSLVLAGGTDTQYF.

The rearrangement uses TRBV5-1 and TRBJ1-2; TRBD1 agrees at 7 bases. The CDR3 is made up of 15 amino acids. Germline values: CDR1 SGHRS, CDR2 YFSETQ. Trimming removed 0 bases from V and 4 bases from J; junction bases left unmatched: 6. CDR3 amino acids: CASSLGGGTAYGYTF. The CDR3, as DNA: TGCGCCAGCAGCTTGGGGGGTGGGACAGCCTATGGCTACACCTTC. The whole variable domain, filled in from reference TRBV5-1 and TRBJ1-2, reads KAGVTQTPRYLIKTRGQQVTLSCSPISGHRSVSWYQQTPGQGLQFLFEYFSETQRNKGNFPGRFSGRQFSNSRSEMNVSTLELGDSALYLCASSLGGGTAYGYTFGSGTRLTVV.

The genes are TRBV5-1 and TRBJ2-1; 9 bases are shared with TRBD2. V lost 0 bases and J lost 0; bases outside the gene matches: 10. Per germline, CDR1 SGHRS and CDR2 YFSETQ. The CDR3 contains 19 residues. The CDR3 bases are TGCGCCAGCAGCTTGGCGCTAGCGGGGAAACCGAGCTCCTACAATGAGCAGTTCTTC. Translating it yields CASSLALAGKPSSYNEQFF.

The rearrangement uses TRBV4-1 and TRBJ2-3; TRBD2 aligns across 9 bases. In germline, CDR1 is MGHRA, CDR2 YSYEKL. The ends lost 1 base at V and 5 bases at J; junction bases unmatched: 7. This CDR3 has 16 amino acids. CDR3 DNA: TGCGCCAGCAGCCAAGCTCCGGGACTAGCAGAAGATACGCAGTATTTT. Translated: CASSQAPGLAEDTQYF.

The CDR3 loop reads CSVVQGPEAFF. The CDR3 DNA sequence: TGCAGCGTTGTACAGGGCCCTGAAGCTTTCTTT. V is TRBV29-1 and J is TRBJ1-1; maybe TRBD1 (6 bases). The V and J ends lost 4 bases and 6 bases respectively, with 9 bases between them. The CDR3 is made up of 11 amino acids. Germline loops: CDR1 SQVTM, CDR2 ANQGSEA.

This chain connects TRBV28 to TRBJ2-3; D is unresolved. V dropped 10 bases and J dropped 2 bases, with 13 bases sitting between them. Germline loops: CDR1 MDHEN, CDR2 SYDVKM. The CDR3 covers 13 residues. CDR3 protein: CATQKSSTDTQYF. CDR3 DNA sequence: TGTGCCACCCAAAAGAGCTCCACAGATACGCAGTATTTT.

The chain employs TRBV7-7 and TRBJ2-2, with 9 positions matching TRBD2. The V gene end was trimmed by 3 bases and the J gene end by 2 bases; junction bases not matched to a gene: 4. The germline CDR1 and CDR2 sequences are SSHAT and FNYEAQ (reference sequence). The CDR3 is made up of 16 amino acids. Here the CDR3 reads CASSFLAGSNTGELFF. DNA for the CDR3: TGTGCCAGCAGCTTCCTAGCGGGGAGTAACACCGGGGAGCTGTTTTTT.

The rearrangement uses TRBV27 and TRBJ2-1; TRBD1 matches at 9 bases. CDR3 size: 16 residues. From germline, CDR1 is MNHEY and CDR2 SMNVEV (reference sequence). V shed 2 bases and J 2 bases; nucleotides not matched to a gene: 4. This CDR3 reads CASSLGGQGTYNEQFF. CDR3 nucleotide sequence: TGTGCCAGCAGTTTAGGAGGACAGGGGACCTACAATGAGCAGTTCTTC.

The V call is TRBV7-9, the J call TRBJ2-1; 8 bases line up with TRBD2. The V gene end was trimmed by 8 bases and the J gene end by 5 bases; junction bases not matched to a gene: 8. The CDR3 consists of 14 residues. Germline assignment: CDR1 SEHNR and CDR2 FQNEAQ (reference sequence). DNA of the CDR3: TGTGCCAGCGAGCTCTCGGGGGGGGACAATGAGCAGTTCTTC. This gives the protein CASELSGGDNEQFF.

The V and J genes are TRBV6-5 and TRBJ1-3, with D unclear. The CDR3 length is 13 residues. V shed 6 bases and J shed 4 bases, with 10 bases lying between them. Germline loops: CDR1 MNHEY, CDR2 SVGAGI. The DNA for the CDR3 is TGTGCCAGCAGGAATAGTAACGGAAACACCATATATTTT. Its protein product is CASRNSNGNTIYF.